A single sample is the source of the 32 T cell receptor beta chains below, sequenced in a study of T cell responses to AZD1222 COVID-19 vaccine. This table comes from immunoSEQ multiplex PCR, and its TCRdb copy is limited to in-frame clones, with some not included. The sample has nearly 35,000 clones; roughly 90% are singletons. The sequences come from peripheral blood, collected on day 0 of AZD1222 vaccination. All receptors derive from an adult in good health.

The rearrangement uses TRBV19 and TRBJ1-4; 7 bases are shared with TRBD1. This CDR3 is built from 13 residues. CDR1 LNHDA and CDR2 SQIVND come from the germline V gene (reference sequence). V lost 10 bases, J lost 3 bases, and 5 bases stayed unmatched. CDR3 DNA sequence: TGTGCCACCCTGCAGGGGGCTAATGAAAAACTGTTTTTT. Protein sequence: CATLQGANEKLFF.

This sequence joins TRBV5-4 and TRBJ2-1; 8 nucleotides match TRBD1. V shed 4 bases, J shed 6 bases, and the junction held 12 bases outside the gene matches. CDR1 and CDR2 from the germline V gene are SGHNT and YYREEE (reference sequence). This CDR3 is built from 16 residues. The CDR3 sequence is CASSNDRGASGNEQFF. CDR3 DNA: TGTGCCAGCAGCAACGACAGGGGAGCCTCTGGCAATGAGCAGTTCTTC.

This chain connects TRBV29-1 to TRBJ2-2, with D perhaps TRBD1 (5 bases). V dropped 5 bases and J dropped 6 bases, with 7 bases sitting between them. The germline V gene has CDR1 SQVTM and CDR2 ANQGSEA. The CDR3 runs 11 residues. The DNA of the CDR3 is TGCAGCGTTAGGGGCCCCGGGGAGCTGTTTTTT. This sequence encodes CSVRGPGELFF.

DNA for the CDR3: TGTGCCAGCAGTTACTCCCCGTGGCGGGGGGACAATGAGCAGTTCTTC. It encodes CASSYSPWRGDNEQFF. The chain recombines TRBV6-5 with TRBJ2-1, with 8 bases aligning to TRBD2. Germline-derived CDR1 and CDR2 are MNHEY and SVGAGI. The V gene end was trimmed by 0 bases and the J gene end by 5 bases; junction bases not matched to a gene: 6. CDR3 length equals 16 residues.

The chain employs TRBV4-3 and TRBJ2-4; 9 bases map to TRBD1. The CDR3 covers 16 residues. CDR1 and CDR2 (germline): LGHNA, YSLEER. V lost 0 bases, J lost 7 bases, and 7 bases stayed unmatched. CDR3 nucleotides: TGCGCCAGCAGCCAAGAACCGGGACAGGGAAGGAACATTCAGTACTTC. Amino acid sequence: CASSQEPGQGRNIQYF.

This chain connects TRBV5-1 to TRBJ2-5; the match to TRBD2 covers 8 bases. V gave up 1 base and J gave up 2 bases; unmatched junction bases: 1. Germline values: CDR1 SGHRS, CDR2 YFSETQ. The CDR3 runs 14 residues. CDR3 DNA sequence: TGCGCCAGCAGCTTGTCTAGCGGGCAAGAGACCCAGTACTTC. Its protein is CASSLSSGQETQYF.

The J gene is TRBJ2-7, the V gene TRBV27; perhaps TRBD2 as D (6 bases). V was pared by 6 bases and J by 2 bases, with 20 bases between. The germline V gene encodes CDR1 MNHEY and CDR2 SMNVEV (reference sequence). There are 16 residues in the CDR3. CDR3: CASSKNRDSQTYEQYF. The CDR3 nucleotides are TGTGCCAGCAGCAAAAATCGGGACTCACAAACCTACGAGCAGTACTTC.

The V and J genes are TRBV6-5 and TRBJ2-3; 7 bases map to TRBD2. V was clipped by 7 bases and J by 4 bases; unmatched bases: 11. CDR3 length: 15 amino acids. The V gene's germline CDR1 is MNHEY and CDR2 SVGAGI. The CDR3 region is CASNSLGRGADTQYF. CDR3 sequence (DNA): TGTGCCAGCAATAGTTTGGGGAGGGGAGCAGATACGCAGTATTTT.

V is TRBV4-2 and J is TRBJ1-3, with D unclear. V dropped 3 bases and J dropped 0 bases, with 9 bases sitting between them. This CDR3 has 15 residues. Germline lookup yields CDR1 LGHNA and CDR2 YNFKEQ. CDR3 loop: CASSHLEGSGNTIYF. In DNA form, the CDR3 reads TGTGCCAGCAGCCACCTTGAGGGCTCTGGAAACACCATATATTTT.

The chain employs TRBV5-6 and TRBJ2-5, with 10 nucleotides matching TRBD2. J gave up 4 bases and V 4 bases, and 4 bases lay outside the gene matches. Germline CDR1 and CDR2: SGHDT and YYEEEE. The CDR3 is made up of 14 amino acids. CDR3 nucleotide sequence: TGTGCCAGCAGCGCAACTAGCGGGGCAGAGACCCAGTACTTC. Its protein product is CASSATSGAETQYF.

This chain connects TRBV7-9 to TRBJ2-7, with D uncertain. The CDR3 runs to 13 residues. V lost 5 bases, J lost 7 bases, and 15 bases lay in between. CDR1 is SEHNR, CDR2 FQNEAQ, per germline (reference sequence). For the CDR3, the DNA is TGTGCCAGCAGCCCGGCAGTGGCAGGAGAGCAGTACTTC. Amino acid sequence: CASSPAVAGEQYF.

The J gene is TRBJ2-3, the V gene TRBV18, with a possible D match to TRBD1 (6 bases). This CDR3 has 15 amino acids. Trimming shortened V by 8 bases and J by 1 base, and 16 bases separated the two germline ends. From germline, CDR1 is KGHSH and CDR2 LQKENI. The CDR3 region is CASLPAGAGTDTQYF. CDR3 coding DNA: TGTGCCAGCCTGCCGGCAGGGGCGGGCACAGATACGCAGTATTTT. Filled out from reference TRBV18 and TRBJ2-3, the complete variable domain reads NAGVMQNPRHLVRRRGQEARLRCSPMKGHSHVYWYRQLPEEGLKFMVYLQKENIIDESGMPKERFSAEFPKEGPSILRIQQVVRGDSAAYFCASLPAGAGTDTQYFGPGTRLTVL.

This clone was detected once. The chain carries TRBV9 and TRBJ2-3, with D possibly being TRBD2 (6 bases). V dropped 0 bases and J dropped 6 bases, with 8 bases sitting between them. Germline V gives CDR1 SGDLS, CDR2 YYNGEE. This CDR3 has 13 residues. In nucleotides, the CDR3 is TGTGCCAGCAGCGTAGAAGGGAGGGATACGCAGTATTTT. It encodes CASSVEGRDTQYF.

The chain combines TRBV9 with TRBJ2-7; possible D gene TRBD1, 7 bases. Germline V gene sequence: CDR1 SGDLS, CDR2 YYNGEE. The CDR3 covers 16 residues. V shed 4 bases and J shed 2 bases, with 19 bases lying between them. The CDR3 reads CASSPISGGSPYEQYF. CDR3 coding DNA: TGTGCCAGCAGCCCAATTTCAGGGGGGAGCCCCTACGAGCAGTACTTC.

V usage is TRBV5-8 and J usage is TRBJ2-2; D unclear. CDR1 SGHTS and CDR2 YDEGEE come from the germline V gene. The CDR3 totals 12 residues. Trimming took 4 bases from V and 4 from J, leaving 5 bases between them. Here the CDR3 reads CASSPFTGELFF. CDR3 coding DNA: TGTGCCAGCAGCCCCTTCACCGGGGAGCTGTTTTTT. The variable domain in full, with the rest retrieved from reference TRBV5-8 and TRBJ2-2, is EAGVTQSPTHLIKTRGQQATLRCSPISGHTSVYWYQQALGLGLQFLLWYDEGEERNRGNFPPRFSGRQFPNYSSELNVNALELEDSALYLCASSPFTGELFFGEGSRLTVL.

The chain carries TRBV2 and TRBJ2-1, with a tentative D call TRBD1 (5 bases). Trimming shortened V by 3 bases and J by 2 bases, and 11 bases separated the two germline ends. The V gene's germline CDR1 is SNHLY and CDR2 FYNNEI. The CDR3 runs to 15 residues. CDR3 region: CASSDGAVPYNEQFF. For the CDR3, the DNA is TGTGCCAGCAGTGATGGGGCTGTGCCCTACAATGAGCAGTTCTTC. Drawing the rest from reference TRBV2 and TRBJ2-1, the complete variable domain is EPEVTQTPSHQVTQMGQEVILRCVPISNHLYFYWYRQILGQKVEFLVSFYNNEISEKSEIFDDQFSVERPDGSNFTLKIRSTKLEDSAMYFCASSDGAVPYNEQFFGPGTRLTVL.

J is TRBJ1-3 and V is TRBV3-1 (or the pseudogene TRBV3-2); D not resolved. The ends were cut back, 2 bases at V and 0 bases at J, with 2 bases in the middle. This CDR3 is built from 13 residues. Germline-derived CDR1 and CDR2 are LGHDT and YNNKEL (reference sequence). The chain's CDR3 is CASSQLSGNTIYF. CDR3 sequence (DNA): TGTGCCAGCAGCCAACTCTCTGGAAACACCATATATTTT.

V and J are TRBV6-4 and TRBJ2-3; 14 bases are shared with TRBD2. Germline V gene sequence: CDR1 MRHNA, CDR2 SNTAGT. The ends lost 3 bases at V and 4 bases at J; junction bases unmatched: 3. The CDR3 spans 16 residues. The CDR3 protein is CASSEGTSGSPDTQYF. Here the CDR3 DNA reads TGTGCCAGCAGTGAAGGGACTAGCGGGAGCCCAGATACGCAGTATTTT.

Only one count was recorded for this clone. J is TRBJ2-5 and V is TRBV28; 8 nucleotides agree with TRBD2. The CDR3 consists of 14 residues. Looked up from germline, CDR1 is MDHEN and CDR2 is SYDVKM. The V and J ends lost 6 bases and 5 bases, in that order; junction bases with no gene match: 8. DNA for the CDR3: TGTGCCAGCAGGGGAGCGGGGGTTTGGGAGACCCAGTACTTC. This codes for CASRGAGVWETQYF. The full variable domain, completed using reference TRBV28 and TRBJ2-5, is DVKVTQSSRYLVKRTGEKVFLECVQDMDHENMFWYRQDPGLGLRLIYFSYDVKMKEKGDIPEGYSVSREKKERFSLILESASTNQTSMYLCASRGAGVWETQYFGPGTRLLVL.

The rearrangement links TRBV15 to TRBJ1-1; D ambiguous. The CDR3 has 13 amino acids. Between the trimmed V and J ends, which lost 0 bases and 8 bases, there was a span of 10 bases. Germline V gene sequence: CDR1 LNHNV, CDR2 YYDKDF (reference sequence). The CDR3 here is CATSRDSAGEAFF. The CDR3 bases are TGTGCCACCAGCAGAGATTCTGCCGGGGAAGCTTTCTTT. Full variable domain (remainder filled in from reference TRBV15 and TRBJ1-1): DAMVIQNPRYQVTQFGKPVTLSCSQTLNHNVMYWYQQKSSQAPKLLFHYYDKDFNNEADTPDNFQSRRPNTSFCFLDIRSPGLGDTAMYLCATSRDSAGEAFFGQGTRLTVV.

This clone was counted once. This chain links TRBV18 with TRBJ1-2, with 7 bases matching TRBD1. After removal of 2 bases from V and 0 bases from J, the junction contained 0 bases not matched to a gene. Germline-derived CDR1 and CDR2 are KGHSH and LQKENI. The CDR3 contains 14 residues. The CDR3 nucleotides read TGTGCCAGCTCACCAGGACAGGCTAACTATGGCTACACCTTC. Translated: CASSPGQANYGYTF.

The chain uses TRBV7-3 and TRBJ2-4, with TRBD1 identical over 8 bases. This CDR3 comprises 16 residues. V lost 2 bases to trimming and J lost 5 bases; unmatched junction nucleotides: 8. Germline CDR1 and CDR2: SGHTA and FQGTGA. The CDR3 loop reads CASSLQTGAPQNIQYF. Here the CDR3 DNA reads TGTGCCAGCAGCTTACAGACAGGGGCGCCCCAAAACATTCAGTACTTC.

The chain uses TRBV19 and TRBJ1-1; D is ambiguous. The CDR3 covers 13 residues. The V gene's germline CDR1 is LNHDA and CDR2 SQIVND (reference sequence). Trimming pared 5 bases from V and 1 base from J, leaving 8 bases between. CDR3 coding DNA: TGTGCCAGTAGTTGGACGAGGAACACTGAAGCTTTCTTT. Its protein is CASSWTRNTEAFF.

The chain is built from TRBV30 and TRBJ1-2, with D maybe TRBD1 (5 bases). Germline values: CDR1 GTSNPN, CDR2 SVGIG (reference sequence). The length of the CDR3 is 12 residues. The V end was cut by 3 bases, the J end by 4 bases, with 9 bases between. The CDR3 protein is CAWSQGAYGYTF. Written as DNA, the CDR3 is TGTGCCTGGAGCCAGGGAGCCTATGGCTACACCTTC.

Here the CDR3 reads CAIRPGLVYNEQFF. The CDR3 DNA is TGTGCCATCAGGCCGGGACTAGTCTACAATGAGCAGTTCTTC. The gene calls are TRBV10-3 and TRBJ2-1; the match to TRBD2 covers 8 bases. V lost 6 bases, J lost 3 bases, and 4 bases stayed unmatched. The CDR3 totals 14 residues. Per germline, CDR1 ENHRY and CDR2 SYGVKD.

This chain uses TRBV16 with TRBJ2-3; D gene ambiguous. CDR1 KGHSY and CDR2 FQNENV come from the germline V gene. The CDR3 loop spans 14 amino acids. V was pared by 7 bases and J by 0 bases, with 11 bases between. The CDR3 region has the DNA TGTGCCAGCACCGGGCCGATTAGCACAGATACGCAGTATTTT. Translated: CASTGPISTDTQYF.

The chain uses TRBV6-5 and TRBJ2-2; D not resolved. The ends were cut back, 0 bases at V and 2 bases at J, with 7 bases in the middle. The CDR3 sequence is 15 residues long. The germline gives CDR1 MNHEY, CDR2 SVGAGI. The CDR3 DNA is TGTGCCAGCAGTTACTCGAGCCCAAACACCGGGGAGCTGTTTTTT. This encodes CASSYSSPNTGELFF.

The chain joins TRBV24-1 to TRBJ1-5; D call uncertain. With 6 bases removed from V and 2 bases from J, the gap between germline ends came to 7 bases. The CDR3 covers 13 residues. CDR1 and CDR2 from the germline V gene are KGHDR and SFDVKD. The CDR3 loop is CATSLTGNQPQHF. CDR3 DNA sequence: TGTGCCACCAGTCTTACTGGCAATCAGCCCCAGCATTTT.

V is TRBV6-2 or TRBV6-3 and J is TRBJ1-1; 9 positions agree with TRBD1. The germline V gene encodes CDR1 MNHEY and CDR2 SVGEGT. Unmatched junction bases numbered 12, after V lost 7 bases and J lost 0 bases. The CDR3 sequence is 17 residues long. The CDR3 region is CASIPGTGSNMNTEAFF. The CDR3 bases are TGTGCCAGCATCCCCGGGACAGGGTCCAACATGAACACTGAAGCTTTCTTT.

The chain uses TRBV12-5 and TRBJ2-3; the match to TRBD2 covers 7 bases. The CDR3 covers 13 residues. J gave up 5 bases and V 6 bases, and 5 bases lay outside the gene matches. The germline gives CDR1 LGHNT, CDR2 FRNRAP. The CDR3 loop is CASGVSGLDTQYF. In nucleotides, the CDR3 is TGTGCTAGTGGGGTTAGCGGGCTAGATACGCAGTATTTT.

The chain joins TRBV4-1 to TRBJ2-7, with a weak D call TRBD2 (5 bases). Germline lookup yields CDR1 MGHRA and CDR2 YSYEKL. The CDR3 contains 15 residues. Trimming removed 0 bases at V and 3 bases at J, with 12 bases between. Here the CDR3 DNA reads TGCGCCAGCAGCCAAGAACTAGTAACGGTCTACGAGCAGTACTTC. Translating gives CASSQELVTVYEQYF.

The chain links TRBV9 to TRBJ2-2, with D perhaps given as TRBD1 or TRBD2 (5 bases each). CDR3 length equals 15 residues. CDR1 is SGDLS and CDR2 is YYNGEE in the germline V gene. The V end lost 4 bases, the J end lost 5 bases, and 15 bases lay between the germline ends. The CDR3 DNA follows: TGTGCCAGCAGCCGATTAGGTGGGGGAACCGGGGAGCTGTTTTTT. Its protein is CASSRLGGGTGELFF.